This TCR beta chain came from a study of patients and donors after allogeneic stem cell transplantation. V was clipped by 5 bases and J by 2 bases, with 12 bases between them. The CDR3 spans 14 residues. Per the germline V gene, CDR1 is ENHRY and CDR2 is SYGVKD. Via MiXCR, TCRdb re-called the RT-PCR reads, giving one row per CDR3 protein. This sample has under 170,000 distinct CDR3 sequences, with over 35% found just once. This clonotype appeared a few times. The receptor comes from a human donor who was either an allogeneic HSCT recipient or a stem cell or donor lymphocyte infusion donor (not recorded which). It is not recorded whose cells these are; they may come from a transplant donor. The rearrangement links TRBV10-3 to TRBJ2-5, with D unclear. Sequencing was carried out using blood, either unsorted or a sorted T cell fraction (not recorded which). Here the CDR3 DNA reads TGTGCCATCAGTCTCTCGACATCACAAGAGACCCAGTACTTC. This translates into CAISLSTSQETQYF.